These 9 T cell receptor beta chains share one sample of origin, sequenced in a study of T cells in Graves' hyperthyroidism and ophthalmopathy. Template material for amplifying TCR beta CDR3 regions consisted of RNA transcripts. The HTBI set primed first-round TCR CDR3 RT-PCR. TCRdb independently ran MiXCR on the multiplex PCR reads; one entry per CDR3 protein. There are about 560,000 distinct CDR3 sequences in the sample; approximately 14% occur only once, and approximately 15% lies in the top ten. Sequencing was carried out using blood. These receptors were collected from a woman aged 40 to 50 with Graves' hyperthyroidism.

The chain joins TRBV6-1 to TRBJ1-4; 9 nucleotides match TRBD1. V lost 5 bases to trimming and J lost 8 bases; unmatched junction nucleotides: 6. The germline CDR1 and CDR2 sequences are MNHNS and SASEGT. This CDR3 has 14 amino acids. The DNA of the CDR3 is TGTGCCAGCAGTCCGGGACAGGGACGGGAAAAACTGTTTTTT. Its protein is CASSPGQGREKLFF.

This clonotype was recorded at least ten times. This chain links TRBV7-2 with TRBJ1-5; maybe TRBD1 (6 bases). This CDR3 region has 15 residues. Germline V CDR1 and CDR2: SGHTA, FQGNSA. Trimming stripped 3 bases from V and 11 bases from J, with 20 bases between. The CDR3 bases are TGTGCCAGCAGCTTGCGACAGGACGGTCTATGGGCCCAGCATTTT. This codes for CASSLRQDGLWAQHF.

This clonotype was counted at least ten times. The CDR3 DNA reads as TGTGCCAGCAGCTTAGTGGCGGGAGCGAACACCGGGGAGCTGTTTTTT. It encodes CASSLVAGANTGELFF. The chain has TRBV11-3 and TRBJ2-2; TRBD2 matches at 7 bases. V lost 1 base to trimming and J lost 0 bases; unmatched junction nucleotides: 2. Per germline, CDR1 SGHNT and CDR2 YENEEA. The CDR3 spans 16 residues.

The sample holds many counts of this clonotype. The chain carries TRBV20-1 and TRBJ2-7; perhaps TRBD1 as D (6 bases). The CDR3 length is 11 residues. The germline gives CDR1 DFQATT, CDR2 SNEGSKA (reference sequence). Trimming pared 4 bases from V and 5 bases from J, leaving 9 bases between. This CDR3 is CSATGADEQYF. CDR3 nucleotides: TGCAGTGCTACAGGGGCGGACGAGCAGTACTTC.

The CDR3, as DNA: TGTGCCAGCAGCTTAGATCCAGGATCAAGTGATACGCAGTATTTT. This sequence encodes CASSLDPGSSDTQYF. This chain joins TRBV7-2 and TRBJ2-3; D uncertain. The CDR3 runs to 15 residues. V was shortened by 1 base and J by 6 bases, with 14 bases between the two germline ends. CDR1 and CDR2 from the germline V gene are SGHTA and FQGNSA.

The chain couples TRBV20-1 to TRBJ1-5, with D hard to call. CDR3 length equals 15 residues. From germline, CDR1 is DFQATT and CDR2 SNEGSKA (reference sequence). Trimming stripped 0 bases from V and 1 base from J, with 10 bases between. DNA for the CDR3: TGCAGTGCTAGAGATCGGAAGATAAGCAATCAGCCCCAGCATTTT. This gives the protein CSARDRKISNQPQHF.

This clonotype has ten or more counts. The chain is built from TRBV12-3 or TRBV12-4 and TRBJ1-4; 7 bases agree with TRBD1. Trimming at V came to 1 base and at J to 5 bases, leaving 4 bases not matched to a gene. This CDR3 contains 15 residues. The DNA for the CDR3 is TGTGCCAGCAGTTTAGGTTTCAGGGGGAATGAAAAACTGTTTTTT. It encodes CASSLGFRGNEKLFF.

The J gene is TRBJ1-5, the V gene TRBV28; D might be TRBD1 (6 bases). The V end lost 3 bases, the J end lost 0 bases, and 15 bases lay between the germline ends. This CDR3 is 17 amino acids long. CDR1 is MDHEN, CDR2 SYDVKM, per germline. Here the CDR3 reads CASSFPTGTNSNQPQHF. Here the CDR3 DNA reads TGTGCCAGCAGTTTCCCGACAGGTACTAATAGCAATCAGCCCCAGCATTTT.

This clonotype was counted only a few times. This chain links TRBV3-1 with TRBJ2-3; TRBD2 matches at 12 bases. CDR1 and CDR2 from the germline V gene are LGHDT and YNNKEL (reference sequence). The length of the CDR3 is 18 residues. Trimming took 0 bases from V and 5 from J; bases not matched to a gene: 9. The CDR3 DNA reads TGTGCCAGCAGCCAAGAAATTCTAGCGGGAGGGCCCGGAGATACGCAGTATTTT. It yields the protein CASSQEILAGGPGDTQYF.